This TCR beta chain was recorded in a study of CD8 T cells in ankylosing spondylitis. Regarding the study as a whole: CD8+ cells made up the disease-linked clones, which were relatively rare in peripheral blood. Previously reported in reactive arthritis synovial fluid and blood were some of the motif variants.

The ends were cut back, 4 bases at V and 4 bases at J, with 7 bases in the middle. The CDR3 consists of 13 residues. Germline lookup yields CDR1 MRHNA and CDR2 SNTAGT. This clonotype was seen repeatedly, ten times or more. Its antigen is as yet unknown. MiXCR, applied by TCRdb to the 5' RACE reads, yields one record per CDR3 protein. In the table there are about 240,000 distinct CDR3 sequences, around 7.8% of which are singletons. This clonotype originated in a male donor with ankylosing spondylitis or in good health (not recorded which). Sequencing input: blood, either unsorted or a sorted T cell fraction (not recorded which). V gene TRBV6-4 combines with J gene TRBJ2-2, with a tentative D call TRBD1 (5 bases). Written as DNA, the CDR3 is TGTGCCAGCAGTGGACAGTCCACCGGGGAGCTGTTTTTT. It codes for CASSGQSTGELFF.